These 29 T cell receptor beta chains came from one sample sequenced in a study of T cell repertoires in cytomegalovirus infection (dated by TCRdb to the late 2010s). For these TCRs, the target antigens are not known. The sample's treatment or condition, from its label and the paper: in vitro stimulation with specific CMV peptide epitopes to enrich CMV-specific T cells. TCRdb lists the instrument as Illumina HiSeq 1500. The public reads were reprocessed in TCRdb via fastp at Q25 and MiXCR, keeping in-frame beta chains. Rows are unified per CDR3 protein, each entry keeping the most common DNA and genes. This sample has fewer than 1,000,000 distinct CDR3 sequences in its table, and around 31% of those were observed once. The ten largest clones add up to 11% to 15% of the sample. The sequences come from cultured CD8+ T cells from PBMCs, collected from culture after CMV antigen stimulation. The receptors derive from a human donor in good health (CMV status not recorded). Some clones in this sample may be carry-over from other donors' samples.

The CDR3 region is CASSKPTGSIQYF. The CDR3 nucleotides are TGTGCCAGCAGTAAGCCCACAGGGTCCATTCAGTACTTC. The chain links TRBV27 to TRBJ2-4; D is perhaps TRBD1 (6 bases). The CDR3 runs to 13 residues. V was trimmed by 5 bases and J by 9 bases, leaving 14 bases between them. The germline V gene has CDR1 MNHEY and CDR2 SMNVEV (reference sequence).

The chain joins TRBV6-8 to TRBJ2-5; 7 nucleotides match TRBD2. Germline CDR1 is MNHGY and CDR2 is SAAAGT. This CDR3 is 14 amino acids long. With 5 bases clipped from V and 9 bases from J, the junction kept 12 bases outside the gene matches. CDR3 DNA: TGTGCCAGCAGTGCCACCAGCGGGGCCCTGGCCCAGTACTTC. Translating gives CASSATSGALAQYF.

The chain links TRBV6-1 to TRBJ1-2, with TRBD1 identical over 8 bases. The CDR3 is 14 amino acids. CDR1 and CDR2 (germline): MNHNS, SASEGT. V lost 6 bases and J lost 5; bases outside the gene matches: 8. In DNA, the CDR3 is TGTGCCAGCAGGACGACAGGGGCAGGATATGGCTACACCTTC. Translating it yields CASRTTGAGYGYTF.

This clonotype was picked up a small number of times. The gene calls are TRBV27 and TRBJ2-7, with 8 bases that match TRBD1. The J segment lost 3 bases and the V segment lost 2 bases, leaving 15 bases of the junction unmatched. Looked up from germline, CDR1 is MNHEY and CDR2 is SMNVEV (reference sequence). There are 18 residues in the CDR3. DNA of the CDR3: TGTGCCAGCAGTTTAGCAGGGGGCAGGGGGTCCAGTTTCTACGAGCAGTACTTC. Residues: CASSLAGGRGSSFYEQYF.

V gene TRBV19 combines with J gene TRBJ1-4, with TRBD1 as a possible D gene (6 bases). Looked up from germline, CDR1 is LNHDA and CDR2 is SQIVND (reference sequence). Trimming left V 8 bases short and J 8 bases short, with 18 bases between. This CDR3 comprises 14 residues. The CDR3 coding sequence is TGTGCCAGTGTGGACCGTGGGGGCCGGGAAAAACTGTTTTTT. Protein: CASVDRGGREKLFF.

This sequence joins TRBV27 and TRBJ1-2; the D is unclear. V was trimmed by 5 bases and J by 4 bases, leaving 20 bases between them. Germline V gene lookup returns CDR1 MNHEY and CDR2 SMNVEV (reference sequence). The CDR3 extends over 16 amino acids. CDR3 DNA: TGTGCCAGCAGTCCAGAGAGGGAAATGAGACGCTATGGCTACACCTTC. Its protein product is CASSPEREMRRYGYTF.

The J gene is TRBJ2-1, the V gene TRBV15; 9 positions agree with TRBD2. Germline values: CDR1 LNHNV, CDR2 YYDKDF (reference sequence). This CDR3 spans 17 amino acids. The ends lost 1 base at V and 7 bases at J; junction bases unmatched: 11. The CDR3 region is CATSRAGVASGVNEQFF. The CDR3 coding sequence is TGTGCCACCAGCAGAGCTGGGGTTGCTAGCGGGGTTAATGAGCAGTTCTTC.

The chain combines TRBV2 with TRBJ1-4; TRBD1 agrees at 8 bases. Germline CDR1 and CDR2: SNHLY and FYNNEI. The ends lost 2 bases at V and 4 bases at J; junction bases unmatched: 6. This CDR3 comprises 16 residues. CDR3 loop: CASSETAGGRNEKLFF. In DNA form, the CDR3 reads TGTGCCAGCAGTGAAACTGCAGGGGGCCGTAATGAAAAACTGTTTTTT.

This clonotype was detected ten times or more. The rearrangement uses TRBV7-6 and TRBJ1-6, with D tentatively TRBD1 (6 bases). Trimming pared 5 bases from V and 6 bases from J, leaving 14 bases between. Germline-derived CDR1 and CDR2 are SGHVS and FNYEAQ. The CDR3 is made up of 15 amino acids. The CDR3 sequence is CASSPGPGVNSPLHF. CDR3 coding DNA: TGTGCCAGCAGCCCAGGTCCAGGGGTTAATTCACCCCTCCACTTT.

This clonotype was observed many times. This rearrangement joins TRBV7-3 to TRBJ2-1; D unclear. CDR1 is SGHTA and CDR2 is FQGTGA in the germline V gene. V lost 5 bases to trimming and J lost 0 bases, with 11 bases between them. The CDR3 spans 15 residues. The CDR3 here is CASSPLLGSYNEQFF. Here the CDR3 DNA reads TGTGCCAGCAGCCCCCTATTGGGCTCCTACAATGAGCAGTTCTTC.

The table lists this clonotype with a few counts. The chain has TRBV7-9 and TRBJ2-1; D remains unclear. This CDR3 is 12 amino acids long. Deletions cut 1 base from V and 10 bases from J, with 8 bases between. The germline V gene has CDR1 SEHNR and CDR2 FQNEAQ (reference sequence). In nucleotides, the CDR3 is TGTGCCAGCAGCTTAGGGGTATTCGAGCAGTTCTTC. It specifies CASSLGVFEQFF.

This clonotype was seen a few times. The chain is built from TRBV27 and TRBJ2-7, with D possibly matching TRBD1 (5 bases). V was pared by 6 bases and J by 3 bases, with 12 bases between. The CDR3 covers 13 residues. Germline V gives CDR1 MNHEY, CDR2 SMNVEV (reference sequence). CDR3 in amino acids: CASRPGQVYEQYF. The CDR3 DNA sequence: TGTGCCAGCAGACCAGGACAAGTCTACGAGCAGTACTTC.

The J gene is TRBJ2-5, the V gene TRBV19, with 8 bases that match TRBD2. This CDR3 contains 16 residues. Germline-derived CDR1 and CDR2 are LNHDA and SQIVND (reference sequence). J lost 1 base, V lost 0 bases, and 4 bases had no gene match. The CDR3 is CASSIDLSGAQETQYF. The CDR3 coding sequence is TGTGCCAGTAGTATAGATCTTAGCGGGGCCCAAGAGACCCAGTACTTC.

A few counts support this clonotype. This rearrangement joins TRBV7-9 to TRBJ1-2; D ambiguous. CDR1 and CDR2 (germline): SEHNR, FQNEAQ (reference sequence). V was cut by 3 bases and J by 4 bases, with 15 bases left in between. The CDR3 has 15 residues. This CDR3 is CASSFAPSLIYGYTF. CDR3 nucleotides: TGTGCCAGCAGCTTCGCCCCCTCCCTAATCTATGGCTACACCTTC.

This clonotype was seen many times. CDR3 bases: TGTGCCAGCAGCTTAACCCCGGGACAGTCCTACAATGAGCAGTTCTTC. Protein sequence: CASSLTPGQSYNEQFF. V usage is TRBV7-2 and J usage is TRBJ2-1, with 7 bases that match TRBD1. V lost 2 bases to trimming and J lost 1 base; unmatched junction nucleotides: 5. This CDR3 is 16 amino acids long. Germline-derived CDR1 and CDR2 are SGHTA and FQGNSA. Using reference TRBV7-2 and TRBJ2-1 for the parts outside the CDR3, the full variable domain is GAGVSQSPSNKVTEKGKDVELRCDPISGHTALYWYRQSLGQGLEFLIYFQGNSAPDKSGLPSDRFSAERTGGSVSTLTIQRTQQEDSAVYLCASSLTPGQSYNEQFFGPGTRLTVL.

The V and J genes are TRBV7-9 and TRBJ2-6; 11 bases fit TRBD1. The CDR3 has 18 amino acids. Per the germline V gene, CDR1 is SEHNR and CDR2 is FQNEAQ (reference sequence). V trimming: 5 bases; J trimming: 4 bases; junction bases outside the gene matches: 10. The CDR3 sequence is CASSHPGQGARGANVLTF. The CDR3 DNA is TGTGCCAGCAGCCACCCCGGACAGGGGGCGCGAGGGGCCAACGTCCTGACTTTC.

In its sample, this clonotype was seen a few times. This rearrangement joins TRBV27 to TRBJ2-7, with D possibly called TRBD1 or TRBD2 (6 bases each). The germline V gene has CDR1 MNHEY and CDR2 SMNVEV (reference sequence). The CDR3 sequence is 14 residues long. The V end lost 5 bases, the J end lost 7 bases, and 18 bases lay between the germline ends. This chain's CDR3 is CASSPLGGLGEQYF. CDR3 nucleotides: TGTGCCAGCAGTCCTCTCGGGGGCCTCGGGGAGCAGTACTTC.

This clonotype has ten or more counts. The chain couples TRBV7-8 to TRBJ2-5, with 10 bases fitting TRBD1. Unmatched junction bases numbered 5, after V lost 5 bases and J lost 5 bases. Germline lookup yields CDR1 SGHVS and CDR2 FQNEAQ. CDR3 length equals 14 residues. CDR3 region: CASSGQGGDETQYF. In DNA form, the CDR3 reads TGTGCCAGCAGCGGACAGGGGGGGGACGAGACCCAGTACTTC. Combining the CDR3 with reference TRBV7-8 and TRBJ2-5 gives the whole variable domain GAGVSQSPRYKVAKRGQDVALRCDPISGHVSLFWYQQALGQGPEFLTYFQNEAQLDKSGLPSDRFFAERPEGSVSTLKIQRTQQEDSAVYLCASSGQGGDETQYFGPGTRLLVL.

The chain is built from TRBV7-9 and TRBJ2-3, with D unclear. The germline V gene has CDR1 SEHNR and CDR2 FQNEAQ (reference sequence). The CDR3 length is 14 residues. Trimming pared 1 base from V and 2 bases from J, leaving 7 bases between. CDR3 sequence: CASSLVSTTDTQYF. The CDR3 DNA reads as TGTGCCAGCAGCTTAGTTTCAACCACAGATACGCAGTATTTT.

The chain combines TRBV6-1 with TRBJ2-1; TRBD2 matches at 13 bases. Germline CDR1 is MNHNS and CDR2 is SASEGT. This CDR3 comprises 17 residues. The V gene end was trimmed by 1 base and the J gene end by 9 bases; junction bases not matched to a gene: 9. The CDR3 spells CASSEDKLAGGPSEQFF. Here the CDR3 DNA reads TGTGCCAGCAGTGAAGATAAACTAGCGGGGGGGCCGAGTGAGCAGTTCTTC.

The V gene is TRBV2, the J gene TRBJ2-1; TRBD2 matches at 8 bases. Per the germline V gene, CDR1 is SNHLY and CDR2 is FYNNEI. Trimming took 4 bases from V and 2 from J; bases not matched to a gene: 7. This CDR3 has 16 amino acids. The CDR3: CASSGETGGPYNEQFF. The CDR3 DNA reads TGTGCCAGCAGTGGGGAGACGGGGGGGCCCTACAATGAGCAGTTCTTC.

The genes are TRBV28 and TRBJ2-5; D might be TRBD2 (6 bases). Trimming took off 2 bases at V and 5 bases at J, with 12 bases between the two ends. The germline gives CDR1 MDHEN, CDR2 SYDVKM. There are 14 residues in the CDR3. The CDR3 reads CASSLVSGRETQYF. The CDR3 nucleotides read TGTGCCAGCAGTTTAGTTTCAGGGAGGGAGACCCAGTACTTC.

This clonotype came up a few times. The V and J genes are TRBV15 and TRBJ2-1, with 11 bases fitting TRBD1. Per germline, CDR1 LNHNV and CDR2 YYDKDF (reference sequence). The CDR3 contains 15 residues. J was trimmed by 7 bases and V by 4 bases; bases with no gene match: 6. The CDR3 DNA follows: TGTGCCACCAGCATGGACAGGGGGCTCGGAAATGAGCAGTTCTTC. This translates into CATSMDRGLGNEQFF.

The chain carries TRBV10-3 and TRBJ2-2; 10 positions match TRBD1. The CDR3 consists of 18 residues. The ends lost 4 bases at V and 0 bases at J; junction bases unmatched: 8. CDR1 and CDR2 (germline): ENHRY, SYGVKD. The CDR3 reads CAISGPGTGDANTGELFF. The CDR3 DNA is TGTGCCATCAGTGGCCCCGGGACAGGGGATGCGAACACCGGGGAGCTGTTTTTT.

This clonotype was seen repeatedly, ten times or more. This chain links TRBV7-6 with TRBJ2-1; D is possibly TRBD1 or TRBD2 (7 bases each). V was shortened by 5 bases and J by 4 bases, with 18 bases between the two germline ends. Germline loops: CDR1 SGHVS, CDR2 FNYEAQ. This CDR3 has 16 residues. In DNA form, the CDR3 reads TGTGCCAGCAGCCAGGGGGGGCCTCTCATATACAATGAGCAGTTCTTC. Amino acid sequence: CASSQGGPLIYNEQFF.

The V gene is TRBV28, the J gene TRBJ2-3; TRBD1 aligns across 11 bases. The CDR3 length is 14 residues. The V segment lost 7 bases and the J segment 4 bases; nucleotides outside the gene matches: 4. In germline, CDR1 is MDHEN, CDR2 SYDVKM. The CDR3 nucleotides are TGTGCCAGCACCCAGGACAGGGGGCCAGATACGCAGTATTTT. As protein: CASTQDRGPDTQYF.

This clonotype showed up just a few times. The chain employs TRBV5-4 and TRBJ1-2, with TRBD1 matching 8 bases. Per germline, CDR1 SGHNT and CDR2 YYREEE (reference sequence). The ends lost 1 base at V and 8 bases at J; junction bases unmatched: 16. The CDR3 spans 17 residues. The chain's CDR3 is CASSLNPQGASVVGYTF. The CDR3, as DNA: TGTGCCAGCAGCTTGAATCCTCAGGGGGCGTCGGTCGTGGGCTACACCTTC.

The table lists this clonotype with many counts. The V call is TRBV7-9, the J call TRBJ2-1; perhaps TRBD2 as D (6 bases). The CDR3 extends over 16 amino acids. Germline assignment: CDR1 SEHNR and CDR2 FQNEAQ (reference sequence). Trimming removed 4 bases from V and 0 bases from J, with 13 bases in between. The CDR3 protein is CASSSLSGSSYNEQFF. The CDR3 DNA sequence: TGTGCCAGCAGCTCCCTTAGCGGAAGCTCCTACAATGAGCAGTTCTTC.

V and J are TRBV18 and TRBJ1-6; D remains unclear. Trimming took 0 bases from V and 10 from J, leaving 4 bases between them. The CDR3 covers 12 residues. Germline CDR1 is KGHSH and CDR2 is LQKENI. CDR3 protein: CASSPPYSPLHF. DNA of the CDR3: TGTGCCAGCTCACCACCGTACTCACCCCTCCACTTT.